The clone carrying this T cell receptor (beta chain) has just a few counts. Its specificity is unknown. Germline assignment: CDR1 LGHNA and CDR2 YSLEER. The CDR3 has 14 amino acids. The ends lost 6 bases at V and 5 bases at J; junction bases unmatched: 5. Time point noted: persistent/refractory GD, antithyroid drugs over 5 years with positive TRAb. RNA extracted from PBMCs served as the sequencing template. Each patient gave 7.5 to 9 milliliters of EDTA-anticoagulated peripheral blood. These data originate in a study of regulatory T cells in long-lasting Graves disease. Study-wide context: To qualify as persistent, Graves' disease required over 5 years of antithyroid drugs with positive TSH receptor antibodies. Notes on the study in general: With persistent disease, TRBV28, TRBJ1-2 and TRBJ2-5 were the favored segments. Researchers reported studying only peripheral blood, not thyroid tissue.

According to the study, TCR beta libraries were built with iRepertoire HTBI primers and CDR3-region Arm-PCR. TCRdb redid the calling of the multiplex PCR reads with MiXCR, one entry per CDR3 protein. The table lists about 450,000 distinct CDR3 sequences, 23% of them singletons, with around 26% in the top ten. This clonotype was obtained from a female donor with Graves disease. The sample was peripheral blood mononuclear cells (PBMCs), taken when the disease was refractory, from a patient treated with antithyroid drugs. This sequence joins TRBV4-3 and TRBJ2-2; 8 bases line up with TRBD2. The CDR3 sequence: CASRAGVETGELFF. DNA for the CDR3: TGCGCCAGCAGAGCGGGAGTGGAGACCGGGGAGCTGTTTTTT.